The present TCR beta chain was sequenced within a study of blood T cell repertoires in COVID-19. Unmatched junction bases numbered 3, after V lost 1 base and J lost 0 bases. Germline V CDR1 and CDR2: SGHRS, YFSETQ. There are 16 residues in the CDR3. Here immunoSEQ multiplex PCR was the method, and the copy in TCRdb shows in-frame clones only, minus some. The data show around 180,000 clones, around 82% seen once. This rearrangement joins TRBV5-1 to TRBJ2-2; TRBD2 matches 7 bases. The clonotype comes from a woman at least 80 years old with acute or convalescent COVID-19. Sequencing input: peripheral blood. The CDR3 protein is CASSLYRGANTGELFF. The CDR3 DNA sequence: TGCGCCAGCAGCTTGTATCGGGGGGCGAACACCGGGGAGCTGTTTTTT.